These 7 T cell receptor beta chains came from one sample sequenced in a study of early T cells in non-severe SARS-CoV-2 infection. TCRdb reanalysed the 5' RACE reads using MiXCR and keeps one entry per CDR3 protein. The sample lists 25,000 to 30,000 distinct CDR3 sequences; around 6.1% were seen once. The sequencing here drew on whole blood, taken at baseline. These receptors were collected from an adult who was a healthcare worker with PCR-confirmed SARS-CoV-2 infection or an uninfected control (not recorded which).

In its sample, this clonotype was seen many times. This chain links TRBV28 with TRBJ2-1; TRBD2 matches 9 bases. The CDR3 contains 16 residues. CDR1 and CDR2 from the germline V gene are MDHEN and SYDVKM. Losses at the gene ends were 5 bases for V and 3 bases for J; bases not matched to a gene: 8. The CDR3 protein is CASSPILAGLYNEQFF. The CDR3 DNA follows: TGTGCCAGCAGTCCTATACTAGCGGGTCTCTACAATGAGCAGTTCTTC.

This clonotype was recorded many times. J is TRBJ1-1 and V is TRBV14, with D possibly being TRBD1 (5 bases). The germline gives CDR1 SGHDN, CDR2 FVKESK. CDR3 length: 13 amino acids. Trimming removed 9 bases at V and 11 bases at J, with 22 bases between. This chain's CDR3 is CASSITGTGGAFF. CDR3 bases: TGTGCCAGTAGTATTACTGGAACAGGTGGGGCTTTCTTT. The full variable domain, its missing parts supplied by reference TRBV14 and TRBJ1-1, is EAGVTQFPSHSVIEKGQTVTLRCDPISGHDNLYWYRRVMGKEIKFLLHFVKESKQDESGMPNNRFLAERTGGTYSTLKVQPAELEDSGVYFCASSITGTGGAFFGQGTRLTVV.

This clonotype occurred a few times. V gene TRBV7-3 combines with J gene TRBJ2-3; 8 bases align to TRBD2. Germline CDR1 SGHTA, CDR2 FQGTGA. The V gene end was trimmed by 3 bases and the J gene end by 1 base; junction bases not matched to a gene: 6. The CDR3 runs to 16 residues. In DNA, the CDR3 is TGTGCCAGCAGCTTTTCCGGGAGGGCCGGCACAGATACGCAGTATTTT. Translated: CASSFSGRAGTDTQYF.

This clonotype was detected only a few times. The chain uses TRBV12-3 or TRBV12-4 and TRBJ1-5; D possibly corresponds to TRBD1 (6 bases). The V and J ends lost 3 bases and 7 bases respectively, with 13 bases between them. This CDR3 contains 14 residues. CDR3 sequence reads: CASSFRGSRQPQHF. The CDR3 DNA reads TGTGCCAGCAGTTTCAGGGGCAGCCGCCAGCCCCAGCATTTT.

This clonotype was recorded many times. V gene TRBV6-1 combines with J gene TRBJ1-5; the D gene is possibly TRBD1 (5 bases). Trimming cost V 3 bases and J 2 bases, with 14 bases left between them. The CDR3 is made up of 16 amino acids. CDR1 and CDR2 (germline): MNHNS, SASEGT. CDR3: CASSEAVFRGNQPQHF. DNA of the CDR3: TGTGCCAGCAGTGAGGCGGTATTCAGGGGCAATCAGCCCCAGCATTTT.

Note on this clonotype: At one boundary the junction diverges from the germline segment, which might be a read error. V usage is TRBV7-3 and J usage is TRBJ1-1, with 8 bases identical to TRBD1. The length of the CDR3 is 14 residues. CDR1 is SGHTA, CDR2 FQGTGA, per germline. CDR3 residues: CASSLTQGDTEAFF. CDR3 DNA: TGTGCTAGCAGCTTAACACAGGGGGACACTGAAGCTTTCTTT.

This clonotype has a handful of counts. V usage is TRBV2 and J usage is TRBJ2-3; TRBD2 agrees at 8 bases. The CDR3 sequence is 15 residues long. Trimming took 6 bases from V and 3 from J; bases not matched to a gene: 8. Germline V gene data show CDR1 as SNHLY and CDR2 as FYNNEI. DNA for the CDR3: TGTGCCAGCAGCTGGAGCGGGGGAAGGACAGATACGCAGTATTTT. The encoded protein is CASSWSGGRTDTQYF.